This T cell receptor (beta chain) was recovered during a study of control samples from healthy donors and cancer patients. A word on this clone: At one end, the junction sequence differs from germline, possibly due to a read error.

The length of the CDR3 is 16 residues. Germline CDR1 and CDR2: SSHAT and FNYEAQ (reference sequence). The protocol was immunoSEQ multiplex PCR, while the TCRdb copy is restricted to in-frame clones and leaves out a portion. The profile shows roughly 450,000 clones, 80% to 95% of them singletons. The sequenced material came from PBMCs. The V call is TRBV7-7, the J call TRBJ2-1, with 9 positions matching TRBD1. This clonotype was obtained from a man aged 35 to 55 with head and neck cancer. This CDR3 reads CASSQSWDRVHSEQFF. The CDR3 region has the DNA TGTGCTAGCAGTCAATCATGGGACAGGGTTCATAGTGAGCAGTTCTTC.